One sample yielded the 7 T cell receptor beta chains listed below, sequenced in a study of blood T cell repertoires in COVID-19. This table comes from immunoSEQ multiplex PCR, and its TCRdb copy is limited to in-frame clones, with some not included. The sample holds some 160,000 clones, about 86% seen once. Sequences were obtained from peripheral blood. These receptors were obtained from a woman aged 65 to 85 with COVID-19, enrolled during active disease.

V usage is TRBV7-2 and J usage is TRBJ2-1; weak D call: TRBD2 (5 bases). The V end was cut by 1 base, the J end by 6 bases, with 10 bases between. Germline V gene lookup returns CDR1 SGHTA and CDR2 FQGNSA. The CDR3 spans 14 residues. The CDR3: CASSLDRGGNEQFF. The DNA of the CDR3 is TGTGCCAGCAGCTTAGACCGGGGTGGCAATGAGCAGTTCTTC.

The chain employs TRBV7-2 and TRBJ1-2, with D unclear. V was shortened by 5 bases and J by 7 bases, with 20 bases between the two germline ends. This CDR3 has 15 residues. Germline V gives CDR1 SGHTA, CDR2 FQGNSA. CDR3 residues: CASSPVPGGYGGYTF. CDR3 coding DNA: TGTGCCAGCAGCCCCGTCCCGGGAGGGTATGGTGGCTACACCTTC.

This sequence joins TRBV14 and TRBJ2-5; 11 nucleotides agree with TRBD2. J gave up 4 bases and V 4 bases, and 5 bases lay outside the gene matches. Germline V lookup: CDR1 SGHDN, CDR2 FVKESK. The CDR3 has 15 residues. This CDR3 is CASSPLLAGVETQYF. The CDR3 DNA reads as TGTGCCAGCAGCCCCTTACTAGCGGGGGTAGAGACCCAGTACTTC.

The chain carries TRBV7-2 and TRBJ2-1, with 10 bases identical to TRBD2. V was pared by 5 bases and J by 9 bases, with 13 bases of the junction left unmatched. The CDR3 consists of 16 residues. Germline CDR1 and CDR2: SGHTA and FQGNSA. The CDR3 loop is CASSPRRSGGEVEQFF. The DNA of the CDR3 is TGTGCCAGCAGCCCCCGCCGAAGCGGGGGGGAGGTTGAGCAGTTCTTC.

This chain joins TRBV11-2 and TRBJ2-3; D not certain. V was cut by 1 base and J by 1 base, with 9 bases left in between. Per the germline V gene, CDR1 is SGHAT and CDR2 is FQNNGV. This CDR3 has 15 amino acids. CDR3 nucleotides: TGTGCCAGCAGCTTAGTTTTCCCCGGCACAGATACGCAGTATTTT. It encodes CASSLVFPGTDTQYF. Based on the CDR3 plus reference TRBV11-2 and TRBJ2-3, the full variable domain is EAGVAQSPRYKIIEKRQSVAFWCNPISGHATLYWYQQILGQGPKLLIQFQNNGVVDDSQLPKDRFSAERLKGVDSTLKIQPAKLEDSAVYLCASSLVFPGTDTQYFGPGTRLTVL.

This chain links TRBV3-1 (or the pseudogene TRBV3-2) with TRBJ2-5, with a weak D call TRBD2 (5 bases). The CDR3 contains 15 residues. V was clipped by 0 bases and J by 2 bases, with 10 bases between them. Germline V gene lookup returns CDR1 LGHDT and CDR2 YNNKEL (reference sequence). CDR3 in amino acids: CASSQDAGIQETQYF. The CDR3 coding sequence is TGTGCCAGCAGCCAAGATGCCGGGATACAAGAGACCCAGTACTTC.

V is TRBV3-1 (or the pseudogene TRBV3-2) and J is TRBJ2-2, with D possibly matching TRBD1 (5 bases). This CDR3 is 15 amino acids long. V lost 2 bases, J lost 2 bases, and 9 bases lay in between. CDR1 and CDR2 (germline): LGHDT, YNNKEL (reference sequence). CDR3 loop: CASSQQGINTGELFF. For the CDR3, the DNA is TGTGCCAGCAGCCAACAGGGAATTAACACCGGGGAGCTGTTTTTT.